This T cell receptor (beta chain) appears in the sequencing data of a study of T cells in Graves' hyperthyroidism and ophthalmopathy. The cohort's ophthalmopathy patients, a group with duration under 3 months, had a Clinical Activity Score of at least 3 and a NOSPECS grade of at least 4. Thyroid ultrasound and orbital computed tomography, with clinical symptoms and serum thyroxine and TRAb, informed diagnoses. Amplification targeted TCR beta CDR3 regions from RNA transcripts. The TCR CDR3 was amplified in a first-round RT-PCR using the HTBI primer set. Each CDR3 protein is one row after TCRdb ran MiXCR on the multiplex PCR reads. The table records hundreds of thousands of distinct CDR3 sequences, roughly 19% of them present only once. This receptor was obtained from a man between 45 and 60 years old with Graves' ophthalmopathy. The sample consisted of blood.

CDR3 amino acids: CASSLGQAGGTNEQFF. The CDR3 DNA reads as TGTGCCAGCAGCTTAGGCCAGGCGGGAGGGACGAATGAGCAGTTCTTC. The chain is built from TRBV13 and TRBJ2-1; TRBD2 aligns across 9 bases. This CDR3 has 16 amino acids. The trim removed 0 bases at V and 7 bases at J, leaving 7 bases unmatched. Looked up from germline, CDR1 is PRHDT and CDR2 is FYEKMQ (reference sequence). The full variable domain, rest sourced from reference TRBV13 and TRBJ2-1, is AAGVIQSPRHLIKEKRETATLKCYPIPRHDTVYWYQQGPGQDPQFLISFYEKMQSDKGSIPDRFSAQQFSDYHSELNMSSLELGDSALYFCASSLGQAGGTNEQFFGPGTRLTVL.